These T cell receptor beta chains were read from a single sample in a study. Each CDR3 protein is one row after TCRdb ran MiXCR on the 5' RACE reads. There are 25,000 to 35,000 distinct CDR3 sequences in the sample; around 24% occur only once, and around 4% lies in the top ten. Sequencing was done on a sample of memory CD4+ T cells sorted from blood. Source of these receptors: a female donor with breast cancer. The CDR3 runs from the conserved cysteine through the conserved F or W. The D gene is left open where the match is weak. Clone size is given for some rows only: seen once, a few or many times, or a class if the clone is expanded.

j_gene | abundance | d_gene | v_gene | CDR3aa | CDR3nt
TRBJ2-7 | - | - | TRBV25-1 | CASSEVQGQAYEQYF | TGTGCCAGCAGTGAAGTACAAGGGCAGGCCTACGAGCAGTACTTC
TRBJ2-7 | few | TRBD1 | TRBV27 | CASSRTTGAYEQYF | TGTGCCAGCAGCCGTACGACAGGGGCCTACGAGCAGTACTTC
TRBJ2-7 | - | TRBD1 | TRBV7-9 | CASSSGVGQGSYEQYF | TGTGCCAGCAGCTCTGGAGTGGGACAGGGATCCTACGAGCAGTACTTC
TRBJ2-2 | few | - | TRBV27 | CASSFAAATGELFF | TGTGCCAGCAGTTTCGCGGCAGCAACCGGGGAGCTGTTTTTT
TRBJ2-2 | many | - | TRBV18 | CASSPDLNTGELFF | TGTGCCAGCTCACCAGACCTGAACACCGGGGAGCTGTTTTTT
TRBJ2-1 | few | - | TRBV20-1 | CSGFRVSEQFF | TGCAGTGGGTTTCGGGTCAGTGAGCAGTTCTTC
TRBJ2-2 | few | - | TRBV9 | CASTPNTGELFF | TGTGCCAGCACTCCGAACACCGGGGAGCTGTTTTTT
TRBJ2-1 | once | - | TRBV5-1 | CASGFQRPSSYNEQFF | TGCGCCAGCGGCTTTCAGCGGCCCAGCTCCTACAATGAGCAGTTCTTC
TRBJ2-7 | few | TRBD2 | TRBV28 | CAGSGASYEQYF | TGTGCCGGGAGCGGGGCTTCCTACGAGCAGTACTTC
TRBJ2-1 | many | - | TRBV9 | CASSEGRRLSSYNEQFF | TGTGCCAGCAGCGAGGGCAGGCGACTAAGCTCCTACAATGAGCAGTTCTTC
TRBJ2-3 | few | - | TRBV28 | CASSFRAGDTDTQYF | TGTGCCAGCAGTTTTCGGGCAGGAGACACAGATACGCAGTATTTT
TRBJ2-5 | - | TRBD2 | TRBV27 | CASRRALGGETQYF | TGTGCCAGCCGTAGGGCCCTGGGAGGGGAGACCCAGTACTTC
TRBJ1-2 | many | TRBD1 | TRBV3-1 | CASSPQASDRGGGGYTF | TGTGCCAGCAGCCCCCAGGCCTCCGACAGGGGAGGAGGCGGCTACACCTTC
TRBJ2-3 | few | TRBD2 | TRBV4-2 | CASSQGTSGRTDTQYF | TGTGCCAGCAGCCAAGGAACTAGCGGGAGAACAGATACGCAGTATTTT
TRBJ2-3 | - | TRBD2 | TRBV6-5 | CASSSPGLAGTLTIDTQYF | TGTGCCAGCAGTTCGCCGGGACTAGCGGGGACGCTGACGATTGATACGCAGTATTTT
TRBJ2-1 | few | - | TRBV7-2 | CASSLVGRSGNEQFF | TGTGCCAGCAGCTTAGTAGGTCGATCAGGGAATGAGCAGTTCTTC
TRBJ2-3 | few | TRBD2 | TRBV7-6 | CASSLALTSGPQTSNTDTQYF | TGTGCCAGCAGCTTAGCGTTGACTAGCGGCCCTCAGACAAGCAACACAGATACGCAGTATTTT
TRBJ2-1 | few | TRBD1 | TRBV6-2/TRBV6-3 | CASSYPKRTGPPFF | TGTGCCAGCAGTTACCCGAAAAGGACAGGGCCACCGTTCTTC
TRBJ2-7 | many | - | TRBV4-2 | CASSQDRATSYEQYF | TGTGCCAGCAGCCAAGATCGAGCTACCTCCTACGAGCAGTACTTC
TRBJ2-5 | few | - | TRBV28 | CASSLPPRETQYF | TGTGCCAGCAGCCTCCCACCTCGTGAGACCCAGTACTTC
TRBJ2-1 | few | - | TRBV6-2/TRBV6-3 | CASSYGTLYNEQFF | TGTGCCAGCAGTTACGGGACACTATACAATGAGCAGTTCTTC
TRBJ2-3 | - | - | TRBV7-9 | CASSPREYPDTQYF | TGTGCCAGCAGCCCCAGGGAGTATCCAGATACGCAGTATTTT
TRBJ2-7 | many | TRBD1 | TRBV4-1 | CASSHPRRQGKQYF | TGCGCCAGCAGCCACCCAAGGCGACAGGGCAAGCAGTACTTC
TRBJ2-7 | - | - | TRBV7-9 | CASSLVGELGDEQYF | TGTGCCAGCAGCTTAGTTGGGGAACTCGGTGACGAGCAGTACTTC
TRBJ1-3 | - | - | TRBV13 | CASSNPPEGNTIYF | TGTGCCAGCAGCAACCCGCCAGAGGGAAACACCATATATTTT
TRBJ1-5 | few | - | TRBV7-6 | CASSEDGHQPQHF | TGTGCCAGCAGCGAGGACGGGCATCAGCCCCAGCATTTT
TRBJ2-7 | - | - | TRBV20-1 | CSARDGYEQYF | TGCAGTGCTAGGGACGGCTACGAGCAGTACTTC
TRBJ1-3 | few | - | TRBV27 | CASSAGTASGNTIYF | TGTGCCAGCAGTGCCGGAACCGCGTCTGGAAACACCATATATTTT
TRBJ2-1 | - | - | TRBV2 | CASYTRFEQFF | TGTGCCAGCTATACACGGTTTGAGCAGTTCTTC
TRBJ1-2 | few | - | TRBV10-2 | CASRETVTTNYGYTF | TGTGCCAGCAGGGAGACAGTGACTACTAACTATGGCTACACCTTC
TRBJ2-6 | medium-sized | - | TRBV12-3/TRBV12-4 | CASSFGSGANVLTF | TGTGCCAGCAGTTTTGGCTCTGGGGCCAACGTCCTGACTTTC
TRBJ2-7 | many | - | TRBV5-1 | CASTPDSSYEQYF | TGCGCCAGCACCCCGGACAGTTCCTACGAGCAGTACTTC
TRBJ2-1 | many | - | TRBV5-1 | CASSLGMLAYNEQFF | TGCGCCAGCAGCTTGGGAATGCTAGCCTACAATGAGCAGTTCTTC
TRBJ1-2 | many | - | TRBV6-5 | CASTFYGSSYGYTF | TGTGCCAGCACCTTCTATGGGAGTAGCTATGGCTACACCTTC
TRBJ2-6 | many | - | TRBV28 | CASGANVLTF | TGTGCCTCTGGGGCCAACGTCCTGACTTTC
TRBJ2-5 | - | - | TRBV7-9 | CASSGRQLETQYF | TGTGCCAGCAGCGGCAGACAGTTAGAGACCCAGTACTTC
TRBJ1-2 | - | - | TRBV7-2 | CASSLNLGTYGYTF | TGTGCCAGCAGCTTAAACCTGGGAACCTATGGCTACACCTTC
TRBJ1-2 | many | - | TRBV5-1 | CASSPGTSYGYTF | TGCGCCAGCAGTCCCGGGACGAGCTATGGCTACACCTTC
TRBJ2-7 | many | TRBD1 | TRBV29-1 | CSVDLGQGFYEQYF | TGCAGCGTTGATCTCGGACAGGGGTTCTACGAGCAGTACTTC
TRBJ2-7 | - | - | TRBV24-1 | CATSQDTNEQYF | TGTGCCACCAGTCAGGACACCAACGAGCAGTACTTC
TRBJ1-1 | few | TRBD1 | TRBV6-1 | CASPFSDRGFTEAFF | TGTGCCAGCCCTTTCTCTGACAGGGGGTTTACTGAAGCTTTCTTT
TRBJ2-2 | - | - | TRBV20-1 | CSASGANGELFF | TGCAGTGCTAGCGGGGCGAACGGGGAGCTGTTTTTT
TRBJ1-5 | - | - | TRBV20-1 | CSARDAEDYSNQPQHF | TGCAGTGCTAGAGATGCAGAAGACTATAGCAATCAACCCCAGCATTTT
TRBJ2-1 | - | TRBD2 | TRBV29-1 | CSVTSGRANEQFF | TGCAGCGTCACTAGCGGGAGGGCGAATGAGCAGTTCTTC
TRBJ2-3 | few | - | TRBV6-2/TRBV6-3 | CASSYSKGSPTDTQYF | TGTGCCAGCAGTTACTCGAAGGGTTCCCCCACAGATACGCAGTATTTT
TRBJ1-1 | medium-sized | - | TRBV29-1 | CSMGDGTEAFF | TGCAGCATGGGGGACGGCACTGAAGCTTTCTTT
TRBJ2-2 | once | TRBD1 | TRBV6-2/TRBV6-3 | CASRPRDRYTGELFF | TGTGCCAGCAGACCCCGGGACAGATACACCGGGGAGCTGTTTTTT
TRBJ2-5 | - | - | TRBV28 | CATDIQVTQYF | TGTGCCACTGACATTCAAGTGACCCAGTACTTC
TRBJ2-7 | - | TRBD2 | TRBV20-1 | CSAGSGRFYEQYF | TGCAGTGCTGGTAGCGGGAGATTTTACGAGCAGTACTTC
TRBJ2-1 | many | - | TRBV4-2 | CASSQEGSGPYNEQFF | TGTGCCAGCAGCCAAGAGGGGTCGGGACCCTACAATGAGCAGTTCTTC
TRBJ2-7 | - | - | TRBV7-6 | CASSSLATGDFSYEQYF | TGTGCCAGCAGCTCGCTAGCGACCGGGGACTTCTCCTACGAGCAGTACTTC